Listed below are T cell receptor beta chains from one sample, sequenced in a study of identical twins' blood T cells. From the 5' RACE reads, TCRdb called clonotypes with MiXCR, one entry per CDR3 protein. The sample lists 300,000 to 400,000 distinct CDR3 sequences; roughly 27% were seen once. Material: PBMCs. The source is a woman aged 18 to 50 in good health. CDR3s include the opening cysteine and the closing phenylalanine or tryptophan. The D gene is left open where the match is weak. Clone sizes are given selectively: once, few, many, or a class where the clone is expanded.

j_call	v_call	clone_size	d_call	cdr3_nt	cdr3_aa
TRBJ1-5	TRBV5-6	.	.	TGTGCCAGCAGCTTGTACAAGGGCCAGCCCCAGCATTTT	CASSLYKGQPQHF
TRBJ2-5	TRBV30	.	.	TGTGCTCAAAGACTAGACCAAGAGACCCAGTACTTC	CAQRLDQETQYF
TRBJ2-7	TRBV29-1	.	.	TGCAGCGTTGATGTGAGATTGGGCGAGCAGTACTTC	CSVDVRLGEQYF
TRBJ2-3	TRBV2	.	TRBD2	TGTGCCAGCAGGACAACCGGGACTAGAGGAGATACGCAGTATTTT	CASRTTGTRGDTQYF
TRBJ2-1	TRBV7-2	.	.	TGTGCCAGCAGCTTAGAAGTTTACGGCAACGGTGAGCAGTTCTTC	CASSLEVYGNGEQFF
TRBJ1-3	TRBV9	.	.	TGTGCCAGCAGGGAAGAAAAGAGGAATCAGACGGCGGGTCTGAGGAACACCATATATTTT	CASREEKRNQTAGLRNTIYF
TRBJ2-3	TRBV10-2	few	TRBD2	TGCGCCAGCAGTGAGTCGACTAGCGCAGATACGCAGTATTTT	CASSESTSADTQYF
TRBJ2-1	TRBV20-1	few	TRBD2	TGCAGTGCTAGGAGGCTGCGGGAGCGGACCTACAATGAGCAGTTCTTC	CSARRLRERTYNEQFF
TRBJ2-3	TRBV7-8	many	TRBD1	TGTGCCAGCAGCTTAAACAGGGGACCGGCAGATACGCAGTATTTT	CASSLNRGPADTQYF
TRBJ1-1	TRBV7-2	few	.	TGTGCCAGCAGTAGACAGAGGGGGAACACTGAAGCTTTCTTT	CASSRQRGNTEAFF
TRBJ1-4	TRBV5-1	.	.	TGCGCCAGCAGCGTTGACAGAGCCTTTAATGAAAAACTGTTTTTT	CASSVDRAFNEKLFF
TRBJ2-5	TRBV20-1	few	TRBD2	TGCAGTGCCGTTAGGACTAGCGAGGAGACCCAGTACTTC	CSAVRTSEETQYF
TRBJ2-7	TRBV4-3	.	TRBD2	TGCTCCAGCAGCATGGGACTAGCTGGTGCCTACGAGCAGTACTTC	CSSSMGLAGAYEQYF
TRBJ2-3	TRBV19	many	.	TGTGCCAGTACCTGGGACTCACGCACAGATACGCAGTATTTT	CASTWDSRTDTQYF
TRBJ1-1	TRBV20-1	.	TRBD1	TGCAGTGCTTATAACAGGGGTTGGGACACTGAAGCTTTCTTT	CSAYNRGWDTEAFF
TRBJ2-2	TRBV18	few	.	TGTGCCAGCTCACCACAGCAGGACGGGGAGCTGTTTTTT	CASSPQQDGELFF
TRBJ1-2	TRBV27	once	.	TGTGCCAGCAGTTCCCTCCCCGGTAACTATGGCTACACCTTC	CASSSLPGNYGYTF
TRBJ1-1	TRBV7-2	once	.	TGTGCCAGCAGCCTAGACAGAATTAACACTGAAGCTTTCTTT	CASSLDRINTEAFF
TRBJ2-3	TRBV4-2	few	.	TGTGCCAGCAGCCAAGATCGGGGAGATACGCAGTATTTT	CASSQDRGDTQYF
TRBJ2-5	TRBV9	.	.	TGTGCCAGCAGCGCCGGACTGACCCAAGAGACCCAGTACTTC	CASSAGLTQETQYF
TRBJ2-1	TRBV20-1	many	.	TGCAGTGCTTTACTAGTACGAGGATACAATGAGCAGTTCTTC	CSALLVRGYNEQFF
TRBJ2-1	TRBV29-1	.	.	TGCAGCGTTGTACAGGCGAACAATGAGCAGTTCTTC	CSVVQANNEQFF
TRBJ1-1	TRBV5-1	.	.	TGCGCCAGCAGCTCTAGGGACACATCGAACACTGAAGCTTTCTTT	CASSSRDTSNTEAFF
TRBJ1-5	TRBV15	many	.	TGTGCCACCAGCAGATACGGACTACATCAGCCCCAGCATTTT	CATSRYGLHQPQHF
TRBJ1-1	TRBV6-2/TRBV6-3	few	.	TGTGCCAGCAGTTACCTGGGGAGGACTGAAGCTTTCTTT	CASSYLGRTEAFF
TRBJ1-2	TRBV14	few	.	TGTGCCAGCAGCCAAGTTCAGGGATCTAACTATGGCTACACCTTC	CASSQVQGSNYGYTF
TRBJ1-5	TRBV6-2/TRBV6-3	many	TRBD1	TGTGCCAGCAGTTACTCTGGGACAGGGGCTTTTAGGGCCCAGCATTTT	CASSYSGTGAFRAQHF
TRBJ1-5	TRBV5-1	.	TRBD1	TGCGCCAGCAGCTTAGGACAGGGTGAACAGCCCCAGCATTTT	CASSLGQGEQPQHF